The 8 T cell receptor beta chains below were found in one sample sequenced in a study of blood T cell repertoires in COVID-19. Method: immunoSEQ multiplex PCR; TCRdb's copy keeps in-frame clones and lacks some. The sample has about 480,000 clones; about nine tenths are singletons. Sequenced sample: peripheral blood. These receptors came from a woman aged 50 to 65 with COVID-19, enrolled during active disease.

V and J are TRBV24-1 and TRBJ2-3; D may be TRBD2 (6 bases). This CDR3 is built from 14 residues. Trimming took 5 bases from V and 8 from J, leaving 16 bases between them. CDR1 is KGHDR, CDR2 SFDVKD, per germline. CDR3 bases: TGTGCCACCAGTGGAGGAGGGCTGACGGGTACGCAGTATTTT. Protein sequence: CATSGGGLTGTQYF.

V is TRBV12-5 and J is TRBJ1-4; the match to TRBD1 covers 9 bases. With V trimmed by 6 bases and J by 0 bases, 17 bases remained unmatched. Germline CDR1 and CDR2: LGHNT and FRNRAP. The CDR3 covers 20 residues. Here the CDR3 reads CASGQIKKDRGTATNEKLFF. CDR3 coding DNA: TGTGCTAGTGGGCAAATTAAAAAGGACAGGGGAACCGCAACTAATGAAAAACTGTTTTTT.

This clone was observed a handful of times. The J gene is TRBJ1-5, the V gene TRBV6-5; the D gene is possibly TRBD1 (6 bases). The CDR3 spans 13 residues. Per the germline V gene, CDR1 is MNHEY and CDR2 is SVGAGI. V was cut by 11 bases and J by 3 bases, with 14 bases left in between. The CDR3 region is CAYLGGPNQPQHF. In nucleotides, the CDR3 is TGTGCCTACCTGGGGGGGCCCAATCAGCCCCAGCATTTT.

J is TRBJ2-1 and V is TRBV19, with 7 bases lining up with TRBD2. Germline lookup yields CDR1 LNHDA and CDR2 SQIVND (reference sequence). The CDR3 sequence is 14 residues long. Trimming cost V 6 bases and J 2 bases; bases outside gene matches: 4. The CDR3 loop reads CASRGGAAYNEQFF. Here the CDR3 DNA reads TGTGCCAGTAGGGGAGGGGCAGCCTACAATGAGCAGTTCTTC.

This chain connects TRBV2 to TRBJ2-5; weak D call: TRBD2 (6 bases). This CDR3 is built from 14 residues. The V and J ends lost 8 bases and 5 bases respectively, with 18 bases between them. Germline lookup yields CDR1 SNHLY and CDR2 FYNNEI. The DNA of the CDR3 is TGTGCCAGCGGCCCACCGGGACTTTTTGAGACCCAGTACTTC. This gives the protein CASGPPGLFETQYF. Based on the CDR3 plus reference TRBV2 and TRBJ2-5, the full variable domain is EPEVTQTPSHQVTQMGQEVILRCVPISNHLYFYWYRQILGQKVEFLVSFYNNEISEKSEIFDDQFSVERPDGSNFTLKIRSTKLEDSAMYFCASGPPGLFETQYFGPGTRLLVL.

The CDR3 region is CASSDGGTPSGNTIYF. The CDR3 DNA sequence: TGTGCCAGCAGCGACGGAGGGACCCCGAGTGGAAACACCATATATTTT. The chain is built from TRBV5-4 and TRBJ1-3, with D perhaps matching TRBD1 (5 bases). This CDR3 contains 16 residues. V lost 4 bases, J lost 3 bases, and 17 bases lay in between. The V gene's germline CDR1 is SGHNT and CDR2 YYREEE (reference sequence).

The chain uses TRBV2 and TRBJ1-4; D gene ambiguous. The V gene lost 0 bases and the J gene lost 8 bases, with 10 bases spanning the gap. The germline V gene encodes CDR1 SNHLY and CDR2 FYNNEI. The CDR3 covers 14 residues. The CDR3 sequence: CASSEALQAEKLFF. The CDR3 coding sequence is TGTGCCAGCAGTGAAGCGCTTCAGGCCGAAAAACTGTTTTTT.

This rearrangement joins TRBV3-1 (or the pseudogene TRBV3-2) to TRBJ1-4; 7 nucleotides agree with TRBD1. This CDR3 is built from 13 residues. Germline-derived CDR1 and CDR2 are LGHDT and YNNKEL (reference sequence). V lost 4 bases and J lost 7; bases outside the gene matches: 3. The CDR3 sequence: CASSRDRAEKLFF. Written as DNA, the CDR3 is TGTGCCAGCAGCCGCGACAGGGCTGAAAAACTGTTTTTT.